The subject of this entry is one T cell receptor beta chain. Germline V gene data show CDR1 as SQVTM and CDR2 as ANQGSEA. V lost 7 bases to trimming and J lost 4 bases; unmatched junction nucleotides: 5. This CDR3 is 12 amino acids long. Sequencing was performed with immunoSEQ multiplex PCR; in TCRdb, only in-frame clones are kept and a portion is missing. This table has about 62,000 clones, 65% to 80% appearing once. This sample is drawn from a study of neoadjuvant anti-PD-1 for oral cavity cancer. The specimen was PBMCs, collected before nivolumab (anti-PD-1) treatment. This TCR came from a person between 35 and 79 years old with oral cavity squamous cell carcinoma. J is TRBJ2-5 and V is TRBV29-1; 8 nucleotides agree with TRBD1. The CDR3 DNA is TGCAGCGCGTACGGACAGGGAGAGACCCAGTACTTC. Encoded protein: CSAYGQGETQYF.